This TCR beta chain was captured in a study of control samples from healthy donors and cancer patients. The germline gives CDR1 KGHDR, CDR2 SFDVKD. The CDR3 sequence is 18 residues long. The ends lost 2 bases at V and 3 bases at J; junction bases unmatched: 9. Profiled with immunoSEQ multiplex PCR; TCRdb holds only in-frame clones, not every one. The sample has about 82,000 clones; more than 75% are singletons. The origin of this receptor is a man aged 45-65 years in good health. Sequencing was performed on blood. The J gene is TRBJ1-2, the V gene TRBV24-1, with 12 bases matching TRBD1. CDR3 DNA sequence: TGTGCCACCAGTGATTACCGGGACAGGGGGCGCGGTGACTATGGCTACACCTTC. Encoded protein: CATSDYRDRGRGDYGYTF.